At least ten counts were recorded for the clone carrying this TCR beta chain. The CDR3 consists of 15 residues. With 2 bases removed from V and 4 bases from J, the gap between germline ends came to 12 bases. Regions amplified from RNA transcripts were the TCR beta CDR3 regions. Using the HTBI primer set, a first-round RT-PCR was run on the TCR CDR3. TCRdb re-analysed the multiplex PCR reads in MiXCR, keeping a single row per CDR3 protein. Altogether around 520,000 distinct CDR3 sequences are present, around 15% being singletons, with the ten largest covering roughly 17%. These data originate in a study of T cells in Graves' hyperthyroidism and ophthalmopathy.

The V and J genes are TRBV12-3 or TRBV12-4 and TRBJ2-1, with a weak D call TRBD1 (5 bases). Sequenced sample: blood. This TCR was recovered from a woman between 18 and 29 years old with Graves' hyperthyroidism. Here the CDR3 DNA reads TGTGCCAGCAGTTTAATGCCAGGGCCTTACAATGAGCAGTTCTTC. Encoded protein: CASSLMPGPYNEQFF.